The 22 T cell receptor beta chains given below trace back to one sample, sequenced in a study of blood T cell repertoires in COVID-19. Repertoires were generated with immunoSEQ multiplex PCR, while TCRdb's copy carries only in-frame clones and drops some. The table includes about 270,000 clones, 70% to 90% detected once. The specimen was PBMCs or T cells enriched from blood (not recorded which). These receptors were taken from a woman between 50 and 59 years old with acute COVID-19.

This chain links TRBV7-2 with TRBJ2-5; D is unresolved. The CDR3 runs 14 residues. In germline, CDR1 is SGHTA, CDR2 FQGNSA. With 5 bases removed from V and 4 bases from J, the gap between germline ends came to 14 bases. CDR3 amino acids: CASSPISWSETQYF. CDR3 nucleotide sequence: TGTGCCAGCAGCCCCATTAGTTGGTCAGAGACCCAGTACTTC. Complete variable domain (other parts from reference TRBV7-2 and TRBJ2-5): GAGVSQSPSNKVTEKGKDVELRCDPISGHTALYWYRQSLGQGLEFLIYFQGNSAPDKSGLPSDRFSAERTGGSVSTLTIQRTQQEDSAVYLCASSPISWSETQYFGPGTRLLVL.

The rearrangement links TRBV19 to TRBJ1-3; no reliable D call. Between the trimmed V and J ends, which lost 7 bases and 0 bases, there was a span of 13 bases. Germline assignment: CDR1 LNHDA and CDR2 SQIVND (reference sequence). This CDR3 region has 15 residues. The CDR3 sequence is CASTSTANSGNTIYF. The CDR3 coding sequence is TGTGCCAGTACTTCAACAGCCAACTCTGGAAACACCATATATTTT.

V is TRBV27 and J is TRBJ1-6; D gene uncertain. V lost 1 base and J 10 bases, leaving 5 bases between the germline ends. Germline V CDR1 and CDR2: MNHEY, SMNVEV (reference sequence). The CDR3 sequence is 12 residues long. The CDR3: CASSLLSSPLHF. As DNA, the CDR3 is TGTGCCAGCAGTTTATTGTCGTCACCCCTCCACTTT.

This clone came up once. V gene TRBV11-2 combines with J gene TRBJ2-7, with 8 positions matching TRBD1. V dropped 1 base and J dropped 4; count of bases not matched to a gene: 6. Germline V gene data show CDR1 as SGHAT and CDR2 as FQNNGV. This CDR3 region has 15 residues. CDR3 DNA sequence: TGTGCCAGCAGCTTAGGTTCAGGGGGCGGGTACGAGCAGTACTTC. Translation: CASSLGSGGGYEQYF.

The gene calls are TRBV4-3 and TRBJ1-2; tentatively, D is TRBD1 (5 bases). The germline gives CDR1 LGHNA, CDR2 YSLEER. V was shortened by 0 bases and J by 7 bases, with 12 bases between the two germline ends. CDR3 length: 14 amino acids. The CDR3 region has the DNA TGCGCCAGCAGCCAAGATCCCAGGGCCCGTGGCTACACCTTC. Translating gives CASSQDPRARGYTF.

This sequence joins TRBV10-3 and TRBJ2-2, with D possibly matching TRBD1 (6 bases). V was shortened by 2 bases and J by 1 base, with 8 bases between the two germline ends. Looked up from germline, CDR1 is ENHRY and CDR2 is SYGVKD. CDR3 length equals 15 residues. The CDR3 protein is CAISEVTGNTGELFF. The CDR3 coding sequence is TGTGCCATCAGTGAGGTGACAGGGAACACCGGGGAGCTGTTTTTT.

V gene TRBV11-2 combines with J gene TRBJ2-7, with D possibly TRBD1 on 5 matching bases. V lost 3 bases and J lost 0, with 12 bases in between. CDR3 length: 15 residues. The germline V gene encodes CDR1 SGHAT and CDR2 FQNNGV. In DNA form, the CDR3 reads TGTGCCAGCAGCTTTGGGCAGGGTCCCTCCTACGAGCAGTACTTC. Encoded protein: CASSFGQGPSYEQYF.

This clone was counted a few times. The J gene is TRBJ2-3, the V gene TRBV4-3; TRBD2 might be the D (6 bases). The CDR3 is 15 residues long. Looked up from germline, CDR1 is LGHNA and CDR2 is YSLEER. The V end was cut by 0 bases, the J end by 4 bases, with 11 bases between. CDR3 residues: CASSQEFGGPDTQYF. The CDR3 nucleotides are TGCGCCAGCAGCCAAGAGTTCGGGGGACCAGATACGCAGTATTTT.

This chain joins TRBV7-2 and TRBJ1-5; 8 bases match TRBD1. There are 13 residues in the CDR3. Trimming cost V 5 bases and J 4 bases; bases outside gene matches: 1. Germline CDR1 is SGHTA and CDR2 is FQGNSA. The CDR3 region is CASSRQGNQPQHF. The CDR3 DNA reads TGTGCCAGCAGCAGACAGGGGAATCAGCCCCAGCATTTT.

The genes are TRBV5-4 and TRBJ2-3; no reliable D call. The CDR3 runs 16 residues. Trimming shortened V by 1 base and J by 1 base, and 13 bases separated the two germline ends. Germline V gene sequence: CDR1 SGHNT, CDR2 YYREEE (reference sequence). CDR3 in DNA: TGTGCCAGCAGCTTGCAAACTCTCCTGCGCACAGATACGCAGTATTTT. Translation gives CASSLQTLLRTDTQYF.

This clone was counted between two and nine times. The V call is TRBV9, the J call TRBJ2-1; 14 bases are a match to TRBD2. V lost 2 bases to trimming and J lost 16 bases; unmatched junction nucleotides: 5. CDR3 length equals 13 residues. CDR1 and CDR2 (germline): SGDLS, YYNGEE. The CDR3 DNA reads TGTGCCAGCAGCGTCGGACTAGCGGGGGGCCCCTTCTTC. It encodes CASSVGLAGGPFF.

V gene TRBV7-9 combines with J gene TRBJ1-1; a possible D gene is TRBD1 (6 bases). Germline CDR1 and CDR2: SEHNR and FQNEAQ (reference sequence). V was cut by 0 bases and J by 2 bases, with 13 bases left in between. The CDR3 extends over 16 amino acids. The chain's CDR3 is CASSLAAGTTNTEAFF. The CDR3 DNA reads TGTGCCAGCAGCTTAGCGGCTGGGACAACCAACACTGAAGCTTTCTTT.

This sequence joins TRBV7-2 and TRBJ2-1; possibly TRBD1 for D (7 bases). The CDR3 totals 13 residues. Trimming cost V 5 bases and J 6 bases, with 11 bases left between them. Germline V gives CDR1 SGHTA, CDR2 FQGNSA. The CDR3 nucleotides are TGTGCCAGCAGCAGCCAGGGGGGCAATGAGCAGTTCTTC. It is translated as CASSSQGGNEQFF.

The chain links TRBV9 to TRBJ2-3; 7 bases fit TRBD1. J was trimmed by 2 bases and V by 2 bases; bases with no gene match: 8. This CDR3 region has 16 residues. Germline CDR1 is SGDLS and CDR2 is YYNGEE. The CDR3 DNA reads as TGTGCCAGCAGCGTGCTCGACAGGGTTAACACAGATACGCAGTATTTT. The encoded protein is CASSVLDRVNTDTQYF.

This chain joins TRBV7-9 and TRBJ1-2, with D maybe TRBD1 (6 bases). Germline V gene lookup returns CDR1 SEHNR and CDR2 FQNEAQ (reference sequence). V shed 5 bases and J shed 8 bases, with 21 bases lying between them. The CDR3 is 15 amino acids. In DNA, the CDR3 is TGTGCCAGCAGCGGGTTACCGACCGCACAGGGCGGCTACACCTTC. Residues: CASSGLPTAQGGYTF.

J is TRBJ2-1 and V is TRBV6-5; tentatively, D is TRBD2 (5 bases). There are 14 residues in the CDR3. Germline V gene data show CDR1 as MNHEY and CDR2 as SVGAGI. V was trimmed by 7 bases and J by 4 bases, leaving 14 bases between them. As DNA, the CDR3 is TGTGCCAGCACCAACCCGGGGTTTTACAATGAGCAGTTCTTC. This sequence encodes CASTNPGFYNEQFF.

V usage is TRBV30 and J usage is TRBJ2-2, with D possibly matching TRBD1 (5 bases). The germline CDR1 and CDR2 sequences are GTSNPN and SVGIG (reference sequence). This CDR3 has 11 residues. V was pared by 1 base and J by 9 bases, with 6 bases between. The CDR3 loop is CAWSAGWELFF. Here the CDR3 DNA reads TGTGCCTGGAGTGCAGGGTGGGAGCTGTTTTTT.

The rearrangement links TRBV5-8 to TRBJ1-1; D ambiguous. This CDR3 region has 12 residues. V was shortened by 2 bases and J by 4 bases, with 6 bases between the two germline ends. Germline-derived CDR1 and CDR2 are SGHTS and YDEGEE. The CDR3 bases are TGTGCCAGCAGCTTCGCGCTCACTGAAGCTTTCTTT. The encoded protein is CASSFALTEAFF.

The chain is built from TRBV7-2 and TRBJ2-1; TRBD1 matches 7 bases. The CDR3 contains 16 residues. V was pared by 4 bases and J by 0 bases, with 6 bases of the junction left unmatched. The germline CDR1 and CDR2 sequences are SGHTA and FQGNSA. Here the CDR3 reads CASSYTGESSYNEQFF. CDR3 nucleotides: TGTGCCAGCAGCTATACAGGGGAAAGCTCCTACAATGAGCAGTTCTTC. Based on the CDR3 plus reference TRBV7-2 and TRBJ2-1, the full variable domain is GAGVSQSPSNKVTEKGKDVELRCDPISGHTALYWYRQSLGQGLEFLIYFQGNSAPDKSGLPSDRFSAERTGGSVSTLTIQRTQQEDSAVYLCASSYTGESSYNEQFFGPGTRLTVL.

The genes are TRBV3-1 (or the pseudogene TRBV3-2) and TRBJ1-5; D is unresolved. Trimming left V 0 bases short and J 15 bases short, with 3 bases between. The CDR3 length is 9 residues. Germline CDR1 LGHDT, CDR2 YNNKEL (reference sequence). The CDR3 reads CASSQDRHF. DNA of the CDR3: TGTGCCAGCAGCCAAGATAGGCATTTT.

The V gene is TRBV7-6, the J gene TRBJ1-2; D is uncertain. The germline V and J ends were trimmed by 1 base and 2 bases, with 8 bases remaining between them. This CDR3 has 14 amino acids. The germline CDR1 and CDR2 sequences are SGHVS and FNYEAQ. Here the CDR3 reads CASSLGGVNYGYTF. For the CDR3, the DNA is TGTGCCAGCAGCTTAGGCGGGGTGAACTATGGCTACACCTTC.

The rearrangement links TRBV6-2 or TRBV6-3 to TRBJ1-1; perhaps TRBD1 as D (6 bases). This CDR3 has 14 residues. V was pared by 6 bases and J by 6 bases, with 17 bases between. Germline values: CDR1 MNHEY, CDR2 SVGEGT. DNA of the CDR3: TGTGCCAGCAGCTCAACGGGGGGGCCCCCTGAAGCTTTCTTT. Translating gives CASSSTGGPPEAFF.